Following are 17 T cell receptor beta chains from one sample sequenced in a study of identifying expanded T cells in peripheral blood. The data were produced by immunoSEQ multiplex PCR, yet TCRdb's version contains in-frame clones alone and is incomplete. This table has approximately 90,000 clones, around 87% appearing once. Sample: blood. These receptors were collected from a person aged 18 to 70 in good health.

V gene TRBV2 combines with J gene TRBJ2-2; 10 bases fit TRBD1. Germline values: CDR1 SNHLY, CDR2 FYNNEI. The CDR3 is 15 amino acids. The trim removed 4 bases at V and 4 bases at J, leaving 3 bases unmatched. The CDR3 sequence is CASSGTGGGTGELFF. In nucleotides, the CDR3 is TGTGCCAGCAGTGGGACAGGGGGAGGCACCGGGGAGCTGTTTTTT.

Only a few counts were recorded for this clone. The chain uses TRBV6-6 and TRBJ1-1, with TRBD1 matching over 8 bases. The CDR3 covers 16 residues. The V gene's germline CDR1 is MNHNY and CDR2 SVGAGI (reference sequence). V gave up 5 bases and J gave up 1 base; unmatched junction bases: 9. In DNA form, the CDR3 reads TGTGCCAGCAGTAAACGGACAGGGCAAAGGAACACTGAAGCTTTCTTT. This translates into CASSKRTGQRNTEAFF.

The gene calls are TRBV29-1 and TRBJ2-1, with a tentative D call TRBD1 (5 bases). CDR3 length equals 13 residues. Germline CDR1 is SQVTM and CDR2 is ANQGSEA. Deletions cut 8 bases from V and 2 bases from J, with 13 bases between. The CDR3 nucleotides are TGCAGCTTGGATAGGGGCCCCTACAATGAGCAGTTCTTC. Protein product: CSLDRGPYNEQFF.

The chain is built from TRBV5-1 and TRBJ1-3; D gene uncertain. This CDR3 has 15 amino acids. Germline CDR1 reads SGHRS; CDR2 reads YFSETQ. With 3 bases removed from V and 0 bases from J, the gap between germline ends came to 10 bases. For the CDR3, the DNA is TGCGCCAGCAGCTCGGGCCCCTTCTCTGGAAACACCATATATTTT. Translating it yields CASSSGPFSGNTIYF.

The rearrangement links TRBV7-6 to TRBJ1-1; D not certain. The CDR3 sequence is 13 residues long. V lost 6 bases, J lost 2 bases, and 10 bases lay in between. Germline V lookup: CDR1 SGHVS, CDR2 FNYEAQ. The CDR3 is CASSSDGNTEAFF. CDR3 bases: TGTGCCAGCAGTTCGGACGGCAACACTGAAGCTTTCTTT. The full variable domain, rest sourced from reference TRBV7-6 and TRBJ1-1, is GAGVSQSPRYKVTKRGQDVALRCDPISGHVSLYWYRQALGQGPEFLTYFNYEAQQDKSGLPNDRFSAERPEGSISTLTIQRTEQRDSAMYRCASSSDGNTEAFFGQGTRLTVV.

The CDR3, as DNA: TGTGCCAGTAGTGGTCGACAGGGGACTTCCTACGAGCAGTACTTC. Translating it yields CASSGRQGTSYEQYF. The V and J genes are TRBV19 and TRBJ2-7; the match to TRBD1 covers 8 bases. V was pared by 5 bases and J by 1 base, with 7 bases of the junction left unmatched. CDR3 length equals 15 residues. The germline gives CDR1 LNHDA, CDR2 SQIVND (reference sequence). Looking up the rest from reference TRBV19 and TRBJ2-7 gives the full variable domain: DGGITQSPKYLFRKEGQNVTLSCEQNLNHDAMYWYRQDPGQGLRLIYYSQIVNDFQKGDIAEGYSVSREKKESFPLTVTSAQKNPTAFYLCASSGRQGTSYEQYFGPGTRLTVT.

There are many counts of this clone. The chain combines TRBV6-1 with TRBJ2-2; 9 bases map to TRBD2. With 0 bases clipped from V and 5 bases from J, the junction kept 1 base outside the gene matches. The CDR3 runs to 15 residues. Per the germline V gene, CDR1 is MNHNS and CDR2 is SASEGT. CDR3 bases: TGTGCCAGCAGTGAAGCTAGCGGGGGAACCGGGGAGCTGTTTTTT. The encoded protein is CASSEASGGTGELFF.

This chain links TRBV2 with TRBJ2-1, with D tentatively TRBD1 (5 bases). Trimming took 1 base from V and 3 from J, leaving 10 bases between them. This CDR3 is 15 amino acids long. CDR1 and CDR2 (germline): SNHLY, FYNNEI. The CDR3 sequence is CASSEDRRYYNEQFF. The CDR3 DNA follows: TGTGCCAGCAGTGAAGACAGGAGATACTACAATGAGCAGTTCTTC.

V is TRBV19 and J is TRBJ1-5; a possible D gene is TRBD1 (5 bases). V lost 6 bases, J lost 7 bases, and 16 bases lay in between. This CDR3 is built from 14 residues. Germline values: CDR1 LNHDA, CDR2 SQIVND (reference sequence). CDR3 loop: CASRGGPMGQPQHF. In DNA form, the CDR3 reads TGTGCCAGTAGGGGGGGACCGATGGGGCAGCCCCAGCATTTT. Together with reference TRBV19 and TRBJ1-5, the CDR3 gives the full variable domain: DGGITQSPKYLFRKEGQNVTLSCEQNLNHDAMYWYRQDPGQGLRLIYYSQIVNDFQKGDIAEGYSVSREKKESFPLTVTSAQKNPTAFYLCASRGGPMGQPQHFGDGTRLSIL.

V usage is TRBV6-1 and J usage is TRBJ1-1; 7 bases are a match to TRBD1. The junction had 7 bases not matched to a gene; V was cut back by 5 bases and J by 4 bases. This CDR3 is built from 14 residues. Germline V lookup: CDR1 MNHNS, CDR2 SASEGT. Here the CDR3 reads CASSIRGVGTEAFF. In DNA form, the CDR3 reads TGTGCCAGCAGTATCAGGGGGGTTGGCACTGAAGCTTTCTTT.

The chain has TRBV6-6 and TRBJ2-1, with 12 nucleotides matching TRBD2. The V gene end was trimmed by 7 bases and the J gene end by 2 bases; junction bases not matched to a gene: 6. This CDR3 has 16 residues. Germline V gene sequence: CDR1 MNHNY, CDR2 SVGAGI (reference sequence). The CDR3 reads CASTIGLAGTYNEQFF. The CDR3 DNA follows: TGTGCCAGCACAATTGGACTAGCGGGGACCTACAATGAGCAGTTCTTC.

This chain joins TRBV5-4 and TRBJ2-1; 10 nucleotides match TRBD1. From germline, CDR1 is SGHNT and CDR2 YYREEE (reference sequence). Germline trimming cut 4 bases from V and 3 bases from J; bases unmatched to any gene: 7. The CDR3 has 16 amino acids. The CDR3 loop reads CASSGTGDNLYNEQFF. In DNA form, the CDR3 reads TGTGCCAGCAGCGGGACAGGGGACAACCTCTACAATGAGCAGTTCTTC.

This sequence joins TRBV10-3 and TRBJ2-7; D is uncertain. V dropped 2 bases and J dropped 3 bases, with 5 bases sitting between them. The CDR3 is 12 residues long. CDR1 is ENHRY, CDR2 SYGVKD, per germline. CDR3 region: CAISEGSYEQYF. As DNA, the CDR3 is TGTGCCATCAGTGAGGGCAGCTACGAGCAGTACTTC.

This chain joins TRBV19 and TRBJ1-5; a possible D gene is TRBD1 (5 bases). Trimming left V 4 bases short and J 3 bases short, with 19 bases between. Germline-derived CDR1 and CDR2 are LNHDA and SQIVND (reference sequence). CDR3 length equals 17 residues. CDR3 loop: CASSTAWGIGNNQPQHF. In DNA form, the CDR3 reads TGTGCCAGTAGTACCGCTTGGGGGATCGGGAACAATCAGCCCCAGCATTTT.

This chain uses TRBV7-6 with TRBJ2-3; no reliable D call. The germline CDR1 and CDR2 sequences are SGHVS and FNYEAQ. The CDR3 consists of 12 residues. The germline V and J ends were trimmed by 5 bases and 8 bases, with 11 bases remaining between them. The CDR3: CASSAPSGTQYF. The CDR3 DNA sequence: TGTGCCAGCAGCGCGCCCTCGGGTACGCAGTATTTT.

This rearrangement joins TRBV6-1 to TRBJ1-2; the D gene is possibly TRBD1 (5 bases). The V end was cut by 6 bases, the J end by 2 bases, with 13 bases between. The germline CDR1 and CDR2 sequences are MNHNS and SASEGT. The CDR3 sequence is 14 residues long. The CDR3 region is CASRGRDGNYGYTF. Here the CDR3 DNA reads TGTGCCAGCAGGGGCCGGGACGGAAACTATGGCTACACCTTC.

The V gene is TRBV7-8, the J gene TRBJ2-3; a possible D gene is TRBD2 (6 bases). This CDR3 comprises 17 residues. V was pared by 4 bases and J by 2 bases, with 19 bases between. Germline V gives CDR1 SGHVS, CDR2 FQNEAQ. The CDR3 spells CASSSGLLRPYTDTQYF. Written as DNA, the CDR3 is TGTGCCAGCAGCTCGGGACTTCTCCGACCATACACAGATACGCAGTATTTT.